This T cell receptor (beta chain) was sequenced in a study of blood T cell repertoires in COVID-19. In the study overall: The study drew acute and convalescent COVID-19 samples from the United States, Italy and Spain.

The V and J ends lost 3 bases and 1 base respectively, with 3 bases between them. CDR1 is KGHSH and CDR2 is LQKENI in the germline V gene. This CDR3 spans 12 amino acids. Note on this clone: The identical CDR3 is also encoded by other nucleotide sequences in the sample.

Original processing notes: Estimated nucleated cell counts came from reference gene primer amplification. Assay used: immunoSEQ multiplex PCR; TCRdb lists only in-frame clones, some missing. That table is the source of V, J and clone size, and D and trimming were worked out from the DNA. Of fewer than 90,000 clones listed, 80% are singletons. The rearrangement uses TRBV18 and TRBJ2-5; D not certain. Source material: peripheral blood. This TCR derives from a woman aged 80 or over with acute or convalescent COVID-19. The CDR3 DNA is TGTGCCAGCTCACCCCTCCAAGAGACCCAGTACTTC. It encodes CASSPLQETQYF.